Following are 3 T cell receptor beta chains from one sample sequenced in a study of blood T cells in healthy people across ages. The use of a sample-barcoded 5' primer and a J-beta primer mix characterized a second PCR of roughly 7 to 11 cycles. TCRdb recomputed calls from the 5' RACE reads with MiXCR, one row per CDR3 protein. The sample carries under 750,000 distinct CDR3 sequences, under 55% recorded once. Sequenced material: blood. These receptors originate from a man older than 75 in good health.

This clonotype appeared a few times. The V and J genes are TRBV28 and TRBJ2-7; 12 bases are a match to TRBD2. V dropped 6 bases and J dropped 9; count of bases not matched to a gene: 12. The CDR3 contains 15 residues. Germline V lookup: CDR1 MDHEN, CDR2 SYDVKM. CDR3 region: CASRTWTSGIVTQYF. The DNA of the CDR3 is TGTGCCAGCAGGACCTGGACTAGCGGGATTGTTACGCAGTACTTC.

The J gene is TRBJ1-2, the V gene TRBV12-3 or TRBV12-4; TRBD1 is a possible D gene (5 bases). CDR3 length: 12 amino acids. V lost 6 bases to trimming and J lost 13 bases, with 18 bases between them. For the CDR3, the DNA is TGTGCCAGCAGCCCCGGGACGGGGGGTTCCACCTTC. Translation gives CASSPGTGGSTF.

The table lists this clonotype with a few counts. The chain employs TRBV6-6 and TRBJ1-2, with TRBD1 identical over 9 bases. The germline gives CDR1 MNHNY, CDR2 SVGAGI (reference sequence). J was trimmed by 8 bases and V by 6 bases; bases with no gene match: 7. The CDR3 consists of 13 residues. The CDR3 spells CASSGTGTRGYTF. Written as DNA, the CDR3 is TGTGCCAGCAGCGGGACAGGGACGAGGGGCTACACCTTC.